This is a list of T cell receptor beta chains from one sample in a study of T cell repertoires in cytomegalovirus infection. TCRdb re-called the reads through MiXCR, storing one row per CDR3 protein. The sample shows 130,000 or so distinct CDR3 sequences, about 6.3% of them seen only once. Sequences were obtained from PBMCs. The receptors shown here come from a human donor in good health (CMV status not recorded). Some clones in this sample may be carry-over from other donors' samples. The CDR3 runs from the conserved cysteine through the conserved F or W. The order of the fields is V gene, clone size, D gene, J gene, CDR3 protein, CDR3 DNA. D genes are given only for firm matches. Some rows have no size entry. The others give once, few or many, or a class for an expanded clone.

>TRBV6-2/TRBV6-3|many|NA|TRBJ2-7
CASSSAGGGMNEQYF
TGTGCCAGCAGTTCCGCTGGAGGGGGAATGAACGAGCAGTACTTC
>TRBV7-2|many|TRBD1|TRBJ1-2
CASSPRTGANGYTF
TGTGCCAGCAGCCCCCGGACAGGGGCAAACGGCTACACCTTC
>TRBV7-2|many|TRBD1|TRBJ2-2
CASTGGRGELFF
TGTGCCAGCACAGGGGGACGTGGGGAGCTGTTTTTT
>TRBV2|many|NA|TRBJ1-4
CASSLLAATNEKLFF
TGTGCCAGCAGCCTTCTTGCCGCAACTAATGAAAAACTGTTTTTT
>TRBV30|NA|TRBD1|TRBJ1-5
CAWSPDRGPYSNQPQHF
TGTGCCTGGAGCCCTGACAGGGGTCCCTATAGCAATCAGCCCCAGCATTTT
>TRBV11-2|many|NA|TRBJ1-1
CASRALRTRNTEAFF
TGTGCCAGCAGGGCTCTCCGGACAAGGAACACTGAAGCTTTCTTT
>TRBV5-1|few|NA|TRBJ1-2
CASSRTTYRDTNYGYTF
TGCGCCAGCAGCCGCACCACATACAGGGACACGAACTATGGCTACACCTTC
>TRBV7-3|many|TRBD2|TRBJ2-1
CASSLITGGEQFF
TGTGCCAGCAGCTTAATTACGGGAGGAGAGCAGTTCTTC
>TRBV27|NA|NA|TRBJ2-1
CASSSAGDSYNEQFF
TGTGCCAGCAGTTCTGCAGGCGACTCCTACAATGAGCAGTTCTTC
>TRBV6-1|many|NA|TRBJ1-1
CASKSGKNTEAFF
TGTGCCAGCAAATCTGGGAAGAACACTGAAGCTTTCTTT
>TRBV20-1|NA|NA|TRBJ2-2
CSARDRRLESTGELFF
TGCAGTGCTAGAGATCGGAGATTAGAAAGCACCGGGGAGCTGTTTTTT
>TRBV29-1|many|TRBD1|TRBJ2-1
CSALLAPGGDYNEQFF
TGCAGCGCCTTGTTAGCGCCAGGGGGTGACTACAATGAGCAGTTCTTC
>TRBV19|many|TRBD1|TRBJ1-1
CASVGQARSEAFF
TGTGCCAGTGTTGGACAGGCCAGATCAGAAGCTTTCTTT
>TRBV7-2|many|TRBD2|TRBJ2-1
CASSASGVNNEQFF
TGTGCCAGCAGCGCTAGCGGGGTCAACAATGAGCAGTTCTTC
>TRBV28|many|TRBD1|TRBJ1-6
CASISGQGSSYNSPLHF
TGTGCCAGCATCAGCGGACAGGGGAGCTCCTATAATTCACCCCTCCACTTT
>TRBV7-2|many|NA|TRBJ1-1
CASSLERGGSTEAFF
TGTGCCAGCAGCTTAGAGCGCGGCGGAAGCACTGAAGCTTTCTTT
>TRBV4-1|many|NA|TRBJ2-3
CASSLGEATDTQYF
TGCGCCAGCAGCCTAGGGGAGGCCACAGATACGCAGTATTTT
>TRBV3-1|few|NA|TRBJ1-2
CASSQRWDIDGYTF
TGTGCCAGCAGCCAACGGTGGGACATCGATGGCTACACCTTC
>TRBV12-3/TRBV12-4|NA|NA|TRBJ2-5
CASSSQQGIMGETQYF
TGTGCCAGCAGCAGTCAGCAGGGTATTATGGGGGAGACCCAGTACTTC
>TRBV14|many|TRBD2|TRBJ2-2
CASSRRLAGGTGELFF
TGTGCCAGCAGCCGACGACTAGCGGGCGGCACCGGGGAGCTGTTTTTT
>TRBV6-2/TRBV6-3|many|NA|TRBJ1-1
CASSGPQRMNTEAFF
TGTGCCAGCTCTGGCCCGCAGAGGATGAACACTGAAGCTTTCTTT
>TRBV6-6|NA|NA|TRBJ1-1
CASSYNENTEAFF
TGTGCCAGCAGTTACAACGAGAACACTGAAGCTTTCTTT
>TRBV20-1|few|NA|TRBJ2-7
CSAAVRSVSYEQYF
TGCAGTGCCGCCGTGCGGTCAGTCTCCTACGAGCAGTACTTC
>TRBV6-1|many|NA|TRBJ1-1
CASSQTGTPNTEAFF
TGTGCCAGCAGTCAAACAGGGACACCGAACACTGAAGCTTTCTTT
>TRBV7-9|NA|TRBD1|TRBJ1-2
CASSPPGQGYRRGYTF
TGTGCCAGCAGCCCACCGGGACAGGGCTATCGGAGGGGCTACACCTTC
>TRBV20-1|NA|TRBD1|TRBJ1-3
CSAREQGTGTGVTRSGNTIYF
TGCAGTGCTAGAGAGCAAGGGACCGGGACAGGGGTTACTAGATCTGGAAACACCATATATTTT
>TRBV7-8|NA|NA|TRBJ2-5
CASSLATLEETQYF
TGTGCCAGCAGCTTAGCGACCCTAGAAGAGACCCAGTACTTC
>TRBV27|few|NA|TRBJ2-2
CASSRPTGELFF
TGTGCCAGCAGCCGACCCACCGGGGAGCTGTTTTTT
>TRBV7-2|many|NA|TRBJ2-3
CASSLWGTEDTQYF
TGTGCCAGCAGCTTGTGGGGAACGGAAGATACGCAGTATTTT
>TRBV12-3/TRBV12-4|few|NA|TRBJ2-6
CASSLGTRLRPGANVLTF
TGTGCCAGCAGTTTGGGGACGAGGTTGCGTCCTGGGGCCAACGTCCTGACTTTC
>TRBV12-3/TRBV12-4|many|NA|TRBJ1-5
CASSFDSNQPQHF
TGTGCCAGCAGTTTCGACAGCAATCAGCCCCAGCATTTT
>TRBV6-2/TRBV6-3|NA|NA|TRBJ1-5
CASSYKDNNQPQHF
TGTGCCAGCAGTTATAAGGATAACAATCAGCCCCAGCATTTT
>TRBV7-2|many|TRBD1|TRBJ1-6
CASSLDRGSPLHF
TGTGCCAGCAGCTTAGACAGGGGTTCACCCCTCCACTTT
>TRBV7-2|many|NA|TRBJ1-2
CASSYDGRGYGYTF
TGTGCCAGCAGCTACGACGGACGGGGTTATGGCTACACCTTC
>TRBV19|few|NA|TRBJ2-3
CASSVQLASTDTQYF
TGTGCCAGTAGTGTGCAGCTGGCAAGCACAGATACGCAGTATTTT
>TRBV28|many|NA|TRBJ1-1
CASSRGGMNTEAFF
TGTGCCAGCAGTCGGGGGGGGATGAACACTGAAGCTTTCTTT
>TRBV5-4|many|NA|TRBJ1-2
CASSSRDRTPFYGYTF
TGTGCCAGCAGCTCTAGAGACCGGACGCCTTTTTATGGCTACACCTTC
>TRBV18|NA|TRBD2|TRBJ2-3
CASSQGTRTSTDTQYF
TGTGCCAGCTCACAGGGGACTAGAACAAGCACAGATACGCAGTATTTT
>TRBV28|many|TRBD2|TRBJ2-3
CASSPQVAGAQYF
TGTGCCAGCAGTCCCCAGGTAGCGGGGGCGCAGTATTTT
>TRBV29-1|NA|NA|TRBJ2-7
CSVEPGHGLHEQYF
TGCAGCGTTGAGCCAGGGCATGGTCTGCACGAGCAGTACTTC
>TRBV28|many|NA|TRBJ1-2
CASSPQGPYGYTF
TGTGCCAGCAGCCCTCAGGGGCCCTATGGCTACACCTTC
>TRBV6-1|many|TRBD1|TRBJ2-7
CASRLGQVYEQYF
TGTGCCAGCCGACTCGGACAGGTCTACGAGCAGTACTTC
>TRBV29-1|NA|TRBD1|TRBJ2-7
CSVQGAQDEQYF
TGCAGCGTACAGGGGGCTCAGGACGAGCAGTACTTC
>TRBV7-2|many|NA|TRBJ1-4
CASRPAQTNEKLFF
TGTGCCAGCAGACCGGCGCAAACTAATGAAAAACTGTTTTTT
>TRBV20-1|few|NA|TRBJ1-2
CSATGSSNYGYTF
TGCAGTGCTACAGGGTCCTCTAACTATGGCTACACCTTC
>TRBV6-5|many|NA|TRBJ2-7
CASSAAYEQYF
TGTGCCAGCAGTGCCGCCTACGAGCAGTACTTC
>TRBV6-1|few|TRBD1|TRBJ1-2
CASRGTGEDGYTF
TGTGCCAGCAGGGGGACAGGGGAGGATGGCTACACCTTC
>TRBV7-6|many|TRBD2|TRBJ2-7
CASSLVGGGPYEQYF
TGTGCCAGCAGCTTAGTAGGCGGGGGTCCGTACGAGCAGTACTTC
>TRBV5-1|many|NA|TRBJ1-2
CASSLAGGGRSGYTF
TGCGCCAGCAGCTTGGCCGGAGGGGGACGGAGCGGCTACACCTTC